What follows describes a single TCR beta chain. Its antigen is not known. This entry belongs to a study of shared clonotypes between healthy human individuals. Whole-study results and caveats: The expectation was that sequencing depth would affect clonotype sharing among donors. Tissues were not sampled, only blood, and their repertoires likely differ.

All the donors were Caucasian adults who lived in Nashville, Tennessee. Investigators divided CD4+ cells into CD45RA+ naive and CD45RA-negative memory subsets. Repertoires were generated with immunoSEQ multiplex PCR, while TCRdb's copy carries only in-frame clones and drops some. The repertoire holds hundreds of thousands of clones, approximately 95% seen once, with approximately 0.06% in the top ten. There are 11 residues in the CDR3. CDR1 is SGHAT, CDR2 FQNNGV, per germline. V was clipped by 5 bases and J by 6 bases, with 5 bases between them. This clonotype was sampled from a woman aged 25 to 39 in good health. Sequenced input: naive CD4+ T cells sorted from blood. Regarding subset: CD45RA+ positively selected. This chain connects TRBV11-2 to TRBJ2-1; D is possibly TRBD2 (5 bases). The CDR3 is CASSRGNEQFF. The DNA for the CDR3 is TGTGCCAGCAGCCGGGGCAATGAGCAGTTCTTC.